Following are 12 T cell receptor beta chains from one sample sequenced in a study of CD4 T cells in relation to SARS-CoV-2 and coronaviruses (dated by TCRdb to the early 2020s). The library was built by means of the immunoSEQ multiplex PCR assay. In TCRdb, the immuneACCESS table is reduced to in-frame sequences with V and J assigned. These tables do not hold every clone; where another copy was compared, an unresolved V gene accounts for under half, and the others remain unexplained. This sample is represented by tens of thousands of clones; 70% to 90% of them were singletons. Roughly 3% of the sample is taken by the ten largest. The sequencing sample was made of memory CD4+ T cells from PBMCs. The cell subset or site label for this specimen denotes: memory (non-naive) CD4+ T cells. These receptors all come from an adult with COVID-19.

The V gene is TRBV7-6, the J gene TRBJ2-7; TRBD1 matches at 9 bases. The CDR3 length is 13 residues. CDR1 and CDR2 (germline): SGHVS, FNYEAQ. The V segment lost 6 bases and the J segment 6 bases; nucleotides outside the gene matches: 6. CDR3 sequence reads: CASRGTGLGEQYF. For the CDR3, the DNA is TGTGCCAGCAGGGGGACAGGGTTAGGCGAGCAGTACTTC.

The gene calls are TRBV4-2 and TRBJ2-7, with D unclear. Trimming left V 4 bases short and J 3 bases short, with 10 bases between. Per the germline V gene, CDR1 is LGHNA and CDR2 is YNFKEQ. The CDR3 consists of 13 residues. The CDR3 loop reads CASSPQPGYEQYF. As DNA, the CDR3 is TGTGCCAGCAGCCCCCAGCCGGGCTACGAGCAGTACTTC.

Remarks on this clone: One junction end disagrees with the germline gene, perhaps due to a read error. The genes are TRBV5-1 and TRBJ2-5, with D unresolved. The germline gives CDR1 SGHRS, CDR2 YFSETQ. The CDR3 extends over 18 amino acids. The CDR3 coding sequence is TGCGCCAGCAACTTGGGATTGGTCAACCTTCTTGGGGAAGAGACCCAGTACTTC. This sequence encodes CASNLGLVNLLGEETQYF.

V is TRBV15 and J is TRBJ2-5; possibly TRBD1 or TRBD2 for D (6 bases each). The germline V gene has CDR1 LNHNV and CDR2 YYDKDF (reference sequence). The CDR3 is made up of 16 amino acids. The V and J ends lost 0 bases and 5 bases respectively, with 16 bases between them. As DNA, the CDR3 is TGTGCCACCAGCAGAGATCTGTCAGGGGCGGGGGAGACCCAGTACTTC. Translating it yields CATSRDLSGAGETQYF.

This sequence joins TRBV5-1 and TRBJ2-5; the D is unclear. Germline loops: CDR1 SGHRS, CDR2 YFSETQ. This CDR3 is built from 11 residues. V dropped 0 bases and J dropped 3 bases, with 0 bases sitting between them. CDR3 residues: CASSLEETQYF. CDR3 nucleotide sequence: TGCGCCAGCAGCTTGGAAGAGACCCAGTACTTC.

This clone was picked up a small number of times. V gene TRBV9 combines with J gene TRBJ1-2, with no clear D. From germline, CDR1 is SGDLS and CDR2 YYNGEE. V was shortened by 7 bases and J by 1 base, with 14 bases between the two germline ends. The CDR3 runs 14 residues. CDR3 sequence (DNA): TGTGCCAGCGGGCCGGGCCCCGATAACTATGGCTACACCTTC. It encodes CASGPGPDNYGYTF.

The rearrangement uses TRBV2 and TRBJ2-5; D is undetermined. Germline V gene data show CDR1 as SNHLY and CDR2 as FYNNEI. Between the trimmed V and J ends, which lost 6 bases and 1 base, there was a span of 9 bases. There are 13 residues in the CDR3. CDR3 protein: CASRNRAQETQYF. CDR3 DNA: TGTGCCAGCAGAAACCGGGCCCAAGAGACCCAGTACTTC.

The chain recombines TRBV21-1 with TRBJ2-3; TRBD2, the table's D call, lacks a check against the DNA. TRBV21-1 is tagged as a pseudogene. This CDR3 contains 20 residues. DNA for the CDR3: TGTGCCAGCAGCAAGGGCGGGGGGGCCGGGACTAGCGGGAACACAGATACGCAGTATTTT. Translation gives CASSKGGGAGTSGNTDTQYF.

The J gene is TRBJ2-7, the V gene TRBV13; possible D gene TRBD1, 5 bases. This CDR3 is 15 amino acids long. Looked up from germline, CDR1 is PRHDT and CDR2 is FYEKMQ (reference sequence). The V end was cut by 0 bases, the J end by 2 bases, with 11 bases between. CDR3 residues: CASSLGRRATYEQYF. CDR3 in DNA: TGTGCCAGCAGCTTAGGCCGCAGGGCGACCTACGAGCAGTACTTC.

The rearrangement uses TRBV7-9 and TRBJ1-6, with a tentative D call TRBD1 (6 bases). In germline, CDR1 is SEHNR, CDR2 FQNEAQ (reference sequence). This CDR3 region has 13 residues. V lost 1 base to trimming and J lost 10 bases, with 8 bases between them. CDR3 amino acids: CASSLGQASPLHF. CDR3 in DNA: TGTGCCAGCAGCTTAGGACAGGCATCACCCCTCCACTTT.

This rearrangement joins TRBV14 to TRBJ2-1, with a tentative D call TRBD1 (5 bases). CDR3 length: 15 amino acids. The germline CDR1 and CDR2 sequences are SGHDN and FVKESK. V was trimmed by 2 bases and J by 5 bases, leaving 13 bases between them. In DNA, the CDR3 is TGTGCCAGCAGCCAACTATACCAGGGAAACAATGAGCAGTTCTTC. This gives the protein CASSQLYQGNNEQFF.

This sequence joins TRBV4-2 and TRBJ1-1; D is possibly TRBD1 (5 bases). In germline, CDR1 is LGHNA, CDR2 YNFKEQ. V dropped 1 base and J dropped 3 bases, with 15 bases sitting between them. The CDR3 totals 16 residues. CDR3 in amino acids: CASSQALGKGDTEAFF. CDR3 nucleotides: TGTGCCAGCAGCCAAGCCCTGGGGAAAGGGGACACTGAAGCTTTCTTT.